Listed below are T cell receptor beta chains from one sample, sequenced in a study of blood T cells in healthy people across ages. TCRdb independently ran MiXCR on the 5' RACE reads; one entry per CDR3 protein. The table shows about 1.4 million distinct CDR3 sequences, with roughly 60% occurring only once. Sequencing used blood. The receptors originated from a man between 18 and 29 years old in good health. Each CDR3 is given with its conserved first and last residue. The D gene is left open where the match is weak. Clone size is stated in some rows and not others, as once, few, many or a class when expanded.

J gene: TRBJ2-3
D gene: -
clone size: -
V gene: TRBV5-1
CDR3 protein: CASSPGATSTDTQYF
CDR3 DNA: TGCGCCAGCAGCCCGGGGGCAACTAGCACAGATACGCAGTATTTT

J gene: TRBJ1-2
D gene: TRBD1
clone size: few
V gene: TRBV12-3/TRBV12-4
CDR3 protein: CASSMEGDRGLYTF
CDR3 DNA: TGTGCCAGCAGCATGGAGGGAGACAGGGGACTCTACACCTTC

J gene: TRBJ1-1
D gene: -
clone size: -
V gene: TRBV3-1
CDR3 protein: CASSPRWRANTEAFF
CDR3 DNA: TGTGCCAGCAGCCCCCGGTGGCGGGCGAACACTGAAGCTTTCTTT

J gene: TRBJ2-7
D gene: -
clone size: -
V gene: TRBV4-1
CDR3 protein: CASSQDPGSYYEQYF
CDR3 DNA: TGCGCCAGCAGCCAGGATCCCGGGTCCTATTACGAGCAGTACTTC

J gene: TRBJ2-1
D gene: TRBD2
clone size: -
V gene: TRBV29-1
CDR3 protein: CSVSGGSSYNEQFF
CDR3 DNA: TGCAGCGTTTCGGGGGGGAGCTCCTACAATGAGCAGTTCTTC

J gene: TRBJ2-1
D gene: -
clone size: -
V gene: TRBV4-1
CDR3 protein: CASSQAFSAYNEQFF
CDR3 DNA: TGCGCCAGCAGCCAAGCGTTTAGCGCCTACAATGAGCAGTTCTTC

J gene: TRBJ1-4
D gene: TRBD1
clone size: -
V gene: TRBV9
CDR3 protein: CASSEGAGEKLFF
CDR3 DNA: TGTGCCAGCAGCGAGGGGGCGGGTGAAAAACTGTTTTTT

J gene: TRBJ2-1
D gene: -
clone size: once
V gene: TRBV5-1
CDR3 protein: CASSPEGRPEGAYNEQFF
CDR3 DNA: TGCGCCAGCAGCCCAGAAGGACGTCCCGAGGGCGCTTACAATGAGCAGTTCTTC

J gene: TRBJ2-1
D gene: TRBD2
clone size: few
V gene: TRBV6-5
CDR3 protein: CASSSSYSGGNNEQFF
CDR3 DNA: TGTGCCAGCAGTTCCTCCTACAGCGGGGGAAACAATGAGCAGTTCTTC

J gene: TRBJ2-7
D gene: -
clone size: few
V gene: TRBV2
CDR3 protein: CASSGDPSYEQYF
CDR3 DNA: TGTGCCAGCAGTGGGGATCCCTCCTACGAGCAGTACTTC

J gene: TRBJ1-2
D gene: -
clone size: -
V gene: TRBV4-3
CDR3 protein: CASSRAEPSDGYTF
CDR3 DNA: TGCGCCAGCAGCCGCGCCGAGCCGTCGGATGGCTACACCTTC

J gene: TRBJ1-6
D gene: -
clone size: few
V gene: TRBV25-1
CDR3 protein: CASSEYKTGPSPLHF
CDR3 DNA: TGTGCCAGCAGTGAATATAAGACGGGACCCTCACCCCTCCACTTT

J gene: TRBJ1-2
D gene: -
clone size: few
V gene: TRBV11-2
CDR3 protein: CASSPPGIRGYTF
CDR3 DNA: TGTGCCAGCAGCCCTCCAGGGATTAGGGGCTACACCTTC

J gene: TRBJ2-1
D gene: TRBD2
clone size: few
V gene: TRBV7-2
CDR3 protein: CASSPLSGGAYYNEQFF
CDR3 DNA: TGTGCCAGCAGCCCCCTTAGCGGGGGGGCCTACTACAATGAGCAGTTCTTC

J gene: TRBJ2-5
D gene: -
clone size: few
V gene: TRBV29-1
CDR3 protein: CSAGGQPPVETQYF
CDR3 DNA: TGCAGCGCGGGAGGACAGCCGCCTGTGGAGACCCAGTACTTC

J gene: TRBJ1-1
D gene: -
clone size: -
V gene: TRBV5-1
CDR3 protein: CASSLAPGRGNTEAFF
CDR3 DNA: TGCGCCAGCAGCTTGGCGCCTGGCAGGGGGAACACTGAAGCTTTCTTT

J gene: TRBJ2-7
D gene: TRBD2
clone size: -
V gene: TRBV10-3
CDR3 protein: CAISGGSGSSYEQYF
CDR3 DNA: TGTGCCATCAGTGGGGGCAGCGGGAGCTCCTACGAGCAGTACTTC

J gene: TRBJ2-1
D gene: TRBD2
clone size: -
V gene: TRBV20-1
CDR3 protein: CSANLAGGPRFYNEQFF
CDR3 DNA: TGCAGTGCAAACCTAGCGGGGGGACCCCGATTTTACAATGAGCAGTTCTTC

J gene: TRBJ1-2
D gene: TRBD1
clone size: -
V gene: TRBV3-1
CDR3 protein: CASSQDLRQGHGYTF
CDR3 DNA: TGTGCCAGCAGCCAAGATCTGCGACAGGGTCATGGCTACACCTTC

J gene: TRBJ2-7
D gene: -
clone size: -
V gene: TRBV7-2
CDR3 protein: CASSPDRQSSYEQYF
CDR3 DNA: TGTGCCAGCAGCCCAGACCGACAGAGCTCCTACGAGCAGTACTTC

J gene: TRBJ2-7
D gene: TRBD1
clone size: -
V gene: TRBV29-1
CDR3 protein: CSPPSGTDVYEQYF
CDR3 DNA: TGCAGCCCGCCCTCCGGGACAGACGTCTACGAGCAGTACTTC

J gene: TRBJ2-5
D gene: -
clone size: -
V gene: TRBV7-8
CDR3 protein: CASSLAVGKTQYF
CDR3 DNA: TGTGCCAGCAGCTTAGCGGTAGGGAAGACCCAGTACTTC

J gene: TRBJ1-2
D gene: -
clone size: -
V gene: TRBV2
CDR3 protein: CASSVRREDGYTF
CDR3 DNA: TGTGCCAGCAGTGTTAGAAGGGAGGATGGCTACACCTTC

J gene: TRBJ1-2
D gene: -
clone size: once
V gene: TRBV6-5
CDR3 protein: CASSIALGGGYGYTF
CDR3 DNA: TGTGCCAGCAGTATTGCCCTGGGAGGGGGATATGGCTACACCTTC

J gene: TRBJ2-7
D gene: -
clone size: -
V gene: TRBV7-9
CDR3 protein: CASSLVQLNEQYF
CDR3 DNA: TGTGCCAGCAGCTTAGTTCAACTTAATGAGCAGTACTTC

J gene: TRBJ2-5
D gene: -
clone size: -
V gene: TRBV6-5
CDR3 protein: CASSFGWAQETQYF
CDR3 DNA: TGTGCCAGCTCCTTTGGGTGGGCGCAAGAGACCCAGTACTTC

J gene: TRBJ1-2
D gene: -
clone size: -
V gene: TRBV27
CDR3 protein: CASSLNRPSNYGYTF
CDR3 DNA: TGTGCCAGCAGTTTAAACCGACCCTCTAACTATGGCTACACCTTC

J gene: TRBJ2-7
D gene: TRBD1
clone size: few
V gene: TRBV20-1
CDR3 protein: CSASQIGGQGIDEQYF
CDR3 DNA: TGCAGTGCCTCCCAAATAGGGGGACAGGGGATCGACGAGCAGTACTTC

J gene: TRBJ2-7
D gene: TRBD2
clone size: -
V gene: TRBV29-1
CDR3 protein: CSVEVVGLESYEQYF
CDR3 DNA: TGCAGCGTTGAAGTGGTGGGACTAGAATCCTACGAGCAGTACTTC

J gene: TRBJ1-5
D gene: -
clone size: -
V gene: TRBV25-1
CDR3 protein: CASSDGQGKVQPQHF
CDR3 DNA: TGTGCCAGCAGTGATGGGCAGGGCAAGGTGCAGCCCCAGCATTTT

J gene: TRBJ2-6
D gene: -
clone size: -
V gene: TRBV12-3/TRBV12-4
CDR3 protein: CASSTGSAGANVLTF
CDR3 DNA: TGTGCCAGCTCCACAGGGTCGGCTGGGGCCAACGTCCTGACTTTC

J gene: TRBJ2-3
D gene: TRBD2
clone size: -
V gene: TRBV24-1
CDR3 protein: CATSDFNLASGRDTQYF
CDR3 DNA: TGTGCCACCAGTGATTTTAATTTGGCTAGCGGACGAGATACGCAGTATTTT

J gene: TRBJ1-1
D gene: -
clone size: -
V gene: TRBV29-1
CDR3 protein: CSVEDRLRYEAFF
CDR3 DNA: TGCAGCGTTGAAGATCGGCTCAGGTATGAAGCTTTCTTT

J gene: TRBJ2-1
D gene: TRBD2
clone size: -
V gene: TRBV7-9
CDR3 protein: CASNPLAGGLSSYNEQFF
CDR3 DNA: TGTGCCAGCAACCCTCTAGCGGGGGGGCTGTCCTCCTACAATGAGCAGTTCTTC

J gene: TRBJ2-7
D gene: -
clone size: few
V gene: TRBV7-9
CDR3 protein: CASRTGLSDEQYF
CDR3 DNA: TGTGCCAGCAGAACAGGGCTTTCCGACGAGCAGTACTTC

J gene: TRBJ2-5
D gene: -
clone size: -
V gene: TRBV11-2
CDR3 protein: CASSPGKSQRLQETQYF
CDR3 DNA: TGTGCCAGCAGCCCCGGGAAGTCCCAAAGACTCCAAGAGACCCAGTACTTC

J gene: TRBJ1-1
D gene: -
clone size: -
V gene: TRBV5-1
CDR3 protein: CASSHPPGGTEAFF
CDR3 DNA: TGCGCCAGCAGCCACCCCCCCGGGGGCACTGAAGCTTTCTTT

J gene: TRBJ2-7
D gene: -
clone size: -
V gene: TRBV4-3
CDR3 protein: CVSSHRHSYEQYF
CDR3 DNA: TGCGTCAGCAGCCACCGACACTCCTACGAGCAGTACTTC

J gene: TRBJ2-5
D gene: -
clone size: -
V gene: TRBV6-5
CDR3 protein: CASGRYRGGEETQYF
CDR3 DNA: TGTGCCAGCGGGCGGTACCGGGGTGGGGAAGAGACCCAGTACTTC

J gene: TRBJ2-7
D gene: -
clone size: -
V gene: TRBV14
CDR3 protein: CASSQDPLTDSYEQYF
CDR3 DNA: TGTGCCAGCAGCCAAGATCCCTTGACAGACTCCTACGAGCAGTACTTC

J gene: TRBJ2-1
D gene: TRBD2
clone size: once
V gene: TRBV2
CDR3 protein: CASDQASGGALEQFF
CDR3 DNA: TGTGCCAGCGATCAGGCTAGCGGGGGGGCCTTGGAGCAGTTCTTC

J gene: TRBJ1-1
D gene: -
clone size: -
V gene: TRBV20-1
CDR3 protein: CSARLMNTEAFF
CDR3 DNA: TGCAGTGCTAGACTCATGAACACTGAAGCTTTCTTT

J gene: TRBJ2-3
D gene: -
clone size: few
V gene: TRBV12-3/TRBV12-4
CDR3 protein: CASSTQDFPDTQYF
CDR3 DNA: TGTGCCAGCAGCACCCAAGATTTTCCAGATACGCAGTATTTT

J gene: TRBJ2-3
D gene: -
clone size: once
V gene: TRBV7-6
CDR3 protein: CASSRGQSPSTDTQYF
CDR3 DNA: TGTGCCAGCAGCCGAGGGCAGAGTCCTAGCACAGATACGCAGTATTTT

J gene: TRBJ1-5
D gene: -
clone size: few
V gene: TRBV12-3/TRBV12-4
CDR3 protein: CASRKGSNQPQHF
CDR3 DNA: TGTGCCAGCAGGAAGGGTAGCAATCAGCCCCAGCATTTT

J gene: TRBJ2-2
D gene: TRBD1
clone size: few
V gene: TRBV10-3
CDR3 protein: CAISSGTGNSGELFF
CDR3 DNA: TGTGCCATCAGCTCCGGGACAGGGAACTCCGGGGAGCTGTTTTTT

J gene: TRBJ2-7
D gene: -
clone size: few
V gene: TRBV20-1
CDR3 protein: CSARPLSWEQYF
CDR3 DNA: TGCAGTGCTAGACCCCTTTCCTGGGAGCAGTACTTC

J gene: TRBJ2-1
D gene: TRBD2
clone size: few
V gene: TRBV7-8
CDR3 protein: CASSFRKQGLADNEQFF
CDR3 DNA: TGTGCCAGCAGCTTTCGGAAGCAAGGACTAGCGGATAATGAGCAGTTCTTC